These 20 T cell receptor beta chains were all obtained from the same sample, sequenced in a study of cytomegalovirus exposure and HLA in healthy donors. The PCR made use of 60 Vbeta and 13 Jbeta primers. Repertoires were generated with immunoSEQ multiplex PCR, while TCRdb's copy carries only in-frame clones and drops some. The sample holds around 150,000 clones, about 71% seen once. The specimen sequenced was PBMCs. Receptors were obtained from a woman aged 30 to 39 in good health and CMV-seronegative.

The chain carries TRBV30 and TRBJ1-1; TRBD1 is a possible D gene (6 bases). The CDR3 contains 14 residues. Germline CDR1 and CDR2: GTSNPN and SVGIG (reference sequence). Trimming cost V 1 base and J 5 bases, with 14 bases left between them. The CDR3 region is CAWSAGRGWTEAFF. CDR3 bases: TGTGCCTGGAGTGCAGGGAGGGGGTGGACTGAAGCTTTCTTT.

This clone came up a few times. The rearrangement joins TRBV5-6 to TRBJ2-3; no clear D gene. V lost 2 bases to trimming and J lost 4 bases, with 14 bases between them. The germline gives CDR1 SGHDT, CDR2 YYEEEE. The CDR3 extends over 15 amino acids. In nucleotides, the CDR3 is TGTGCCAGCAGCTTCTCACCTATGTCCGCAGATACGCAGTATTTT. It translates to CASSFSPMSADTQYF. Looking up the rest from reference TRBV5-6 and TRBJ2-3 gives the full variable domain: DAGVTQSPTHLIKTRGQQVTLRCSPKSGHDTVSWYQQALGQGPQFIFQYYEEEERQRGNFPDRFSGHQFPNYSSELNVNALLLGDSALYLCASSFSPMSADTQYFGPGTRLTVL.

CDR3 protein: CAWTPRDRPNYGYTF. The CDR3 DNA follows: TGTGCCTGGACTCCCCGGGACAGACCTAACTATGGCTACACCTTC. The chain is built from TRBV30 and TRBJ1-2; 7 bases map to TRBD1. The germline V gene has CDR1 GTSNPN and CDR2 SVGIG (reference sequence). The CDR3 spans 15 residues. J was trimmed by 0 bases and V by 4 bases; bases with no gene match: 8.

Comments on this clone: One end of the junction varies from germline; a read error may be responsible. This rearrangement joins TRBV7-9 to TRBJ1-1; D is possibly TRBD1 (5 bases). The V gene's germline CDR1 is SEHNR and CDR2 FQNEAQ (reference sequence). The CDR3 totals 12 residues. CDR3 amino acids: CSSSLDQGSTFF. DNA of the CDR3: TGTTCCAGCAGCTTAGATCAGGGTTCAACTTTCTTT.

CDR3 sequence (DNA): TGTGCCAGCAGCGGGATTGCGAACACTGAAGCTTTCTTT. Translating gives CASSGIANTEAFF. The chain is built from TRBV2 and TRBJ1-1; no definite D call. V lost 6 bases and J 1 base, leaving 9 bases between the germline ends. The CDR3 is 13 residues long. Germline values: CDR1 SNHLY, CDR2 FYNNEI. The full variable domain, rest sourced from reference TRBV2 and TRBJ1-1, is EPEVTQTPSHQVTQMGQEVILRCVPISNHLYFYWYRQILGQKVEFLVSFYNNEISEKSEIFDDQFSVERPDGSNFTLKIRSTKLEDSAMYFCASSGIANTEAFFGQGTRLTVV.

The chain joins TRBV5-5 to TRBJ2-5, with D possibly matching TRBD1 (6 bases). Trimming shortened V by 3 bases and J by 0 bases, and 15 bases separated the two germline ends. In germline, CDR1 is SGHKS, CDR2 YYEKEE (reference sequence). This CDR3 has 16 residues. CDR3: CASSSPQGSYQETQYF. The CDR3 region has the DNA TGTGCCAGCAGCTCTCCACAGGGATCCTACCAAGAGACCCAGTACTTC.

The V gene is TRBV7-2, the J gene TRBJ2-1; 14 positions match TRBD2. From germline, CDR1 is SGHTA and CDR2 FQGNSA. The length of the CDR3 is 16 residues. The V segment lost 5 bases and the J segment 4 bases; nucleotides outside the gene matches: 4. As DNA, the CDR3 is TGTGCCAGCAGCGAACGACTAGCGGGAGGGTACAATGAGCAGTTCTTC. It codes for CASSERLAGGYNEQFF.

This chain connects TRBV7-6 to TRBJ1-5; 9 positions match TRBD1. The germline V gene encodes CDR1 SGHVS and CDR2 FNYEAQ. The CDR3 covers 15 residues. Trimming took 5 bases from V and 2 from J; bases not matched to a gene: 4. DNA for the CDR3: TGTGCCAGCAGCCCCGGGACAGGGCGCAATCAGCCCCAGCATTTT. It translates to CASSPGTGRNQPQHF.

The V and J genes are TRBV14 and TRBJ2-1; 7 bases match TRBD2. V lost 0 bases and J lost 15; bases outside the gene matches: 8. The CDR3 spans 13 residues. Germline-derived CDR1 and CDR2 are SGHDN and FVKESK. The CDR3 spells CASSQDSGLAVFF. The CDR3 DNA reads TGTGCCAGCAGCCAAGACTCGGGTCTAGCGGTGTTCTTC.

This clone was found a few times. The chain combines TRBV7-9 with TRBJ2-3, with 9 nucleotides matching TRBD2. The germline V gene encodes CDR1 SEHNR and CDR2 FQNEAQ (reference sequence). Unmatched junction bases numbered 3, after V lost 3 bases and J lost 2 bases. The CDR3 extends over 15 amino acids. CDR3 sequence: CASSLRGGDTDTQYF. The CDR3 DNA reads TGTGCCAGCAGCTTGCGGGGGGGAGACACAGATACGCAGTATTTT. The full variable domain, in which reference TRBV7-9 and TRBJ2-3 provide the parts outside the CDR3, is DTGVSQNPRHKITKRGQNVTFRCDPISEHNRLYWYRQTLGQGPEFLTYFQNEAQLEKSRLLSDRFSAERPKGSFSTLEIQRTEQGDSAMYLCASSLRGGDTDTQYFGPGTRLTVL.

The chain carries TRBV6-5 and TRBJ1-3; D is possibly TRBD1 (5 bases). The V and J ends lost 8 bases and 4 bases respectively, with 18 bases between them. The length of the CDR3 is 15 residues. CDR1 MNHEY and CDR2 SVGAGI come from the germline V gene. CDR3 region: CASSLGPAVGNTIYF. The CDR3 nucleotides are TGTGCCAGCTCCTTGGGGCCGGCGGTCGGAAACACCATATATTTT.

The chain joins TRBV28 to TRBJ1-1, with TRBD1 matching over 7 bases. In germline, CDR1 is MDHEN, CDR2 SYDVKM. J lost 7 bases, V lost 7 bases, and 12 bases had no gene match. The CDR3 sequence is 14 residues long. This CDR3 reads CASIHSTGVGEAFF. The CDR3 DNA sequence: TGTGCCAGCATCCACTCCACAGGGGTAGGTGAAGCTTTCTTT.

This chain connects TRBV4-2 to TRBJ2-1, with 8 nucleotides matching TRBD2. The CDR3 is made up of 17 amino acids. Germline V CDR1 and CDR2: LGHNA, YNFKEQ. V was clipped by 1 base and J by 3 bases; unmatched bases: 8. The CDR3 protein is CASSQAAGAGHYNEQFF. The CDR3 DNA reads TGTGCCAGCAGCCAAGCAGCGGGGGCAGGGCACTACAATGAGCAGTTCTTC.

The gene calls are TRBV6-6 and TRBJ1-5; D remains unclear. The CDR3 length is 12 residues. The V and J ends lost 6 bases and 7 bases respectively, with 10 bases between them. From germline, CDR1 is MNHNY and CDR2 SVGAGI (reference sequence). The CDR3 sequence is CASSPQFQPQHF. CDR3 in DNA: TGTGCCAGCAGCCCTCAGTTCCAGCCCCAGCATTTT.

The genes are TRBV28 and TRBJ2-7; 9 nucleotides line up with TRBD1. Germline V gives CDR1 MDHEN, CDR2 SYDVKM. This CDR3 region has 15 residues. Trimming removed 6 bases from V and 2 bases from J; junction bases left unmatched: 8. The CDR3 DNA follows: TGTGCCAGCAGGTCCGCCGGGACAGGGACCTACGAGCAGTACTTC. Translated: CASRSAGTGTYEQYF.

The chain recombines TRBV6-6 with TRBJ2-7; D might be TRBD2 (6 bases). Germline V gives CDR1 MNHNY, CDR2 SVGAGI (reference sequence). The CDR3 loop spans 13 amino acids. The V and J ends lost 8 bases and 4 bases respectively, with 15 bases between them. CDR3 protein: CASGTPVVYEQYF. Written as DNA, the CDR3 is TGTGCCAGCGGGACTCCCGTCGTTTACGAGCAGTACTTC.

The chain links TRBV6-5 to TRBJ2-1; perhaps TRBD1 as D (6 bases). The CDR3 has 13 residues. V was shortened by 5 bases and J by 9 bases, with 14 bases between the two germline ends. CDR1 and CDR2 (germline): MNHEY, SVGAGI. The chain's CDR3 is CASSRDTHGEQFF. CDR3 coding DNA: TGTGCCAGCAGTCGGGACACTCACGGTGAGCAGTTCTTC.

The V call is TRBV9, the J call TRBJ2-3; TRBD2 matches at 7 bases. CDR1 and CDR2 (germline): SGDLS, YYNGEE. J lost 3 bases, V lost 5 bases, and 9 bases had no gene match. This CDR3 comprises 15 residues. For the CDR3, the DNA is TGTGCCAGCAGTCTAGGGGCGGGGGTGACAGATACGCAGTATTTT. This codes for CASSLGAGVTDTQYF.

The V and J genes are TRBV27 and TRBJ2-3; D is perhaps TRBD1 (6 bases). From germline, CDR1 is MNHEY and CDR2 SMNVEV (reference sequence). Trimming removed 6 bases from V and 2 bases from J, with 12 bases in between. The length of the CDR3 is 14 residues. CDR3 in amino acids: CASRGAPVTDTQYF. The CDR3 DNA is TGTGCCAGCAGGGGGGCGCCCGTCACAGATACGCAGTATTTT.

The chain employs TRBV28 and TRBJ2-1; no firm D call. This CDR3 has 14 residues. V was trimmed by 3 bases and J by 5 bases, leaving 11 bases between them. The germline V gene has CDR1 MDHEN and CDR2 SYDVKM. DNA of the CDR3: TGTGCCAGCAGTTTTCGACAACGAAACAATGAGCAGTTCTTC. It translates to CASSFRQRNNEQFF.